The 6 T cell receptor beta chains given below trace back to one sample, sequenced in a study of blood T cell repertoires in COVID-19. TCRdb keeps only in-frame clones here, not all; method: immunoSEQ multiplex PCR. The sample gives about 400,000 clones, about 90% of which show up once; 1.7% is in the top ten. The sample taken for sequencing was PBMCs or T cells enriched from blood (not recorded which). The receptor source for this set is a woman in her 30s who had recovered from COVID-19.

The chain couples TRBV27 to TRBJ2-7; 12 bases agree with TRBD2. There are 16 residues in the CDR3. Germline loops: CDR1 MNHEY, CDR2 SMNVEV (reference sequence). J lost 2 bases, V lost 6 bases, and 8 bases had no gene match. The CDR3 bases are TGTGCCAGCAGGCTGGGATCTAGCGGGAGGGCCTACGAGCAGTACTTC. Protein sequence: CASRLGSSGRAYEQYF.

The V and J genes are TRBV5-6 and TRBJ2-2; 9 bases map to TRBD1. This CDR3 has 16 residues. The ends lost 4 bases at V and 3 bases at J; junction bases unmatched: 7. The germline V gene encodes CDR1 SGHDT and CDR2 YYEEEE. The CDR3 sequence is CASSAPGQGDTGELFF. For the CDR3, the DNA is TGTGCCAGCAGCGCGCCGGGACAGGGTGACACCGGGGAGCTGTTTTTT.

On this clone: This CDR3 is also generated by other DNA sequences in the sample. V and J are TRBV7-9 and TRBJ1-2; 7 positions match TRBD1. This CDR3 is built from 15 residues. Trimming took 1 base from V and 4 from J; bases not matched to a gene: 6. Germline CDR1 and CDR2: SEHNR and FQNEAQ (reference sequence). The CDR3 region has the DNA TGTGCCAGCAGCTTAGAGGGGGCGGGGAGCTATGGCTACACCTTC. Amino acid sequence: CASSLEGAGSYGYTF. Supplemented by reference TRBV7-9 and TRBJ1-2, the full variable domain reads DTGVSQNPRHKITKRGQNVTFRCDPISEHNRLYWYRQTLGQGPEFLTYFQNEAQLEKSRLLSDRFSAERPKGSFSTLEIQRTEQGDSAMYLCASSLEGAGSYGYTFGSGTRLTVV.

This clone appeared a single time. The chain uses TRBV7-2 and TRBJ2-5; 9 bases line up with TRBD2. The CDR3 is made up of 13 amino acids. Germline V gene data show CDR1 as SGHTA and CDR2 as FQGNSA. The J segment lost 5 bases and the V segment lost 7 bases, leaving 5 bases of the junction unmatched. In nucleotides, the CDR3 is TGTGCCAGCAAAAAGCGGGGGGAGGAGACCCAGTACTTC. As protein: CASKKRGEETQYF.

The rearrangement uses TRBV5-1 and TRBJ2-7; TRBD2 aligns across 10 bases. J lost 1 base, V lost 1 base, and 8 bases had no gene match. Germline CDR1 SGHRS, CDR2 YFSETQ. This CDR3 has 17 amino acids. This chain's CDR3 is CASSLYVLSGGSYEQYF. The CDR3 region has the DNA TGCGCCAGCAGCTTGTACGTACTTAGCGGGGGGTCCTACGAGCAGTACTTC.

The chain couples TRBV9 to TRBJ2-3; no clear D gene. The CDR3 sequence is 14 residues long. CDR1 and CDR2 from the germline V gene are SGDLS and YYNGEE. V lost 4 bases and J lost 0, with 9 bases in between. CDR3 region: CASSLRSSTDTQYF. The DNA of the CDR3 is TGTGCCAGCAGCCTGCGAAGCAGCACAGATACGCAGTATTTT.